Below are 10 T cell receptor beta chains sequenced from a single sample in a study of blood T cells in healthy people across ages (dated by TCRdb to the mid-2010s). The library was produced with 5' RACE. The instrument given in TCRdb is Illumina HiSeq 2500. The second PCR ran for roughly 7 to 12 cycles and used a J-beta primer mix along with a sample-barcoded 5' primer. Using fastp trimming at Q25 and MiXCR clonotype assembly, TCRdb reanalyzed the public sequencing data and kept in-frame beta chains. Every entry covers one CDR3 protein and lists the most common genes and DNA from its rows. The sample data list about 1 million distinct CDR3 sequences, and less than 50% of these were observed just once. Of the sample, 18% is held by the ten largest clones. Sequences were obtained from blood. The receptors stem from a woman aged 60-75 years in good health.

The V gene is TRBV6-4, the J gene TRBJ2-7; no firm D call. This CDR3 comprises 13 residues. V dropped 6 bases and J dropped 4 bases, with 13 bases sitting between them. CDR1 and CDR2 from the germline V gene are MRHNA and SNTAGT. CDR3 sequence reads: CASSRPERYEQYF. CDR3 DNA sequence: TGTGCCAGCAGCCGACCAGAGAGGTACGAGCAGTACTTC.

This chain uses TRBV6-1 with TRBJ1-4, with D maybe TRBD1 (6 bases). The CDR3 is 17 amino acids. The germline gives CDR1 MNHNS, CDR2 SASEGT. Trimming stripped 2 bases from V and 5 bases from J, with 18 bases between. CDR3 sequence (DNA): TGTGCCAGCAGTGAAAGGGGAGGGGGGGCCTCGAATGAAAAACTGTTTTTT. Translation: CASSERGGGASNEKLFF.

In its sample, this clonotype was seen a few times. The chain combines TRBV5-5 with TRBJ2-5; TRBD2 matches 12 bases. The CDR3 contains 16 residues. From germline, CDR1 is SGHKS and CDR2 YYEKEE (reference sequence). After removal of 4 bases from V and 11 bases from J, the junction contained 15 bases not matched to a gene. The CDR3 sequence is CASSLNPGLAGHEQYF. The DNA for the CDR3 is TGTGCCAGCAGCCTGAACCCGGGACTAGCGGGCCATGAGCAGTACTTC.

The V call is TRBV20-1, the J call TRBJ2-7, with 10 bases fitting TRBD2. This CDR3 is built from 16 residues. Germline V lookup: CDR1 DFQATT, CDR2 SNEGSKA (reference sequence). The junction had 11 bases not matched to a gene; V was cut back by 6 bases and J by 0 bases. The CDR3 DNA reads as TGCAGTGCCCAAGTAGCGGGAGGTACCCGCTCCTACGAGCAGTACTTC. This encodes CSAQVAGGTRSYEQYF.

The chain carries TRBV29-1 and TRBJ2-1; D possibly corresponds to TRBD2 (5 bases). The end of the DNA is better explained by TRBJ2-7, so the J call may be wrong. In germline, CDR1 is SQVTM, CDR2 ANQGSEA. The CDR3 consists of 15 residues. Here the CDR3 reads CSVEVWESSYNEQYF. DNA of the CDR3: TGCAGCGTTGAAGTATGGGAGAGCTCCTACAATGAGCAGTACTTC.

The chain is built from TRBV12-5 and TRBJ2-1, with 9 bases identical to TRBD1. V gave up 6 bases and J gave up 6 bases; unmatched junction bases: 3. The germline V gene has CDR1 LGHNT and CDR2 FRNRAP. The CDR3 extends over 13 amino acids. This chain's CDR3 is CASGRDRVNEQFF. In DNA form, the CDR3 reads TGTGCTAGTGGCAGGGACAGGGTCAATGAGCAGTTCTTC.

This clonotype turned up a few times. The gene calls are TRBV18 and TRBJ2-1, with D possibly matching TRBD2 (6 bases). The CDR3 contains 14 residues. The V gene's germline CDR1 is KGHSH and CDR2 LQKENI. V lost 3 bases and J lost 2, with 8 bases in between. The CDR3 sequence is CASSPEGTYNEQFF. DNA for the CDR3: TGTGCCAGCTCACCGGAGGGGACCTACAATGAGCAGTTCTTC.

The chain has TRBV20-1 and TRBJ2-3, with D unresolved. The V end was cut by 5 bases, the J end by 7 bases, with 13 bases between. This CDR3 comprises 12 residues. Germline V gene lookup returns CDR1 DFQATT and CDR2 SNEGSKA (reference sequence). The CDR3 coding sequence is TGCAGTGCTCGCCGGACCCAGCATACGCAGTATTTT. Its protein product is CSARRTQHTQYF.

The rearrangement links TRBV9 to TRBJ2-2; possible D gene TRBD2, 6 bases. With 0 bases removed from V and 1 base from J, the gap between germline ends came to 10 bases. The CDR3 has 16 amino acids. CDR1 and CDR2 from the germline V gene are SGDLS and YYNGEE. In nucleotides, the CDR3 is TGTGCCAGCAGCGTAGTACCAGCGGGGAACACCGGGGAGCTGTTTTTT. Encoded protein: CASSVVPAGNTGELFF.

The V call is TRBV6-2 or TRBV6-3, the J call TRBJ2-5; TRBD2 matches 10 bases. This CDR3 has 15 amino acids. Germline V gives CDR1 MNHEY, CDR2 SVGEGT. The trim removed 2 bases at V and 9 bases at J, leaving 9 bases unmatched. The CDR3 loop reads CASSYPSGSGEAQYF. The CDR3 bases are TGTGCCAGCAGTTACCCTAGCGGGAGTGGCGAGGCCCAGTACTTC.